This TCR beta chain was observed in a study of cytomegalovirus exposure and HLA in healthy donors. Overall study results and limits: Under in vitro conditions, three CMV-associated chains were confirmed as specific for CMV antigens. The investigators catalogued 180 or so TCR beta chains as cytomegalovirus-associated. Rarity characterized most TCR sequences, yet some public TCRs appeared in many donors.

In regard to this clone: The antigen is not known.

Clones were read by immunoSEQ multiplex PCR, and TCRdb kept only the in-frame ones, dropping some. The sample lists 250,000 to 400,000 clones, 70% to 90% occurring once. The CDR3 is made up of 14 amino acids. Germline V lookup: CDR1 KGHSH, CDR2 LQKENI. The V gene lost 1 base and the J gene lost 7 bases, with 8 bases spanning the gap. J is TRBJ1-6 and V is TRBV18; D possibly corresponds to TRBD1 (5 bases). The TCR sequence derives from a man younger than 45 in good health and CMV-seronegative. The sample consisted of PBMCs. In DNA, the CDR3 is TGTGCCAGCTCACCACGATCAGGGAATTCACCCCTCCACTTT. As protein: CASSPRSGNSPLHF.